These T cell receptor beta chains were read from a single sample in a study of shared clonotypes between healthy human individuals. Assay: immunoSEQ multiplex PCR; the TCRdb copy retains only in-frame clones and omits some. The sample yields about 1.5 million clones, 95% to 99% seen once. The source material was naive CD4+ T cells sorted from blood. All receptors derive from a man between 25 and 39 years old in good health. Each CDR3 is given without its conserved first and last residue.

>TRBV7-9|TRBJ1-2
ASGQNRGEGYT
>TRBV5-4|TRBJ1-5
ASSSDLDQPQH
>TRBV19|TRBJ2-3
ASSAGPSTDTQY
>TRBV6-5|TRBJ1-2
ASSYSGPGTGYGYT
>TRBV6-5|TRBJ2-5
ASSSARRGETQY
>TRBV9|TRBJ2-3
ASSVTSGRTDTQY
>TRBV6-5|TRBJ2-2
ASRRGSTGTGELF
>TRBV6-5|TRBJ1-2
ASSLGQGNGYT
>TRBV4-3|TRBJ2-1
ASSQEPRTGANEQF
>TRBV29-1|TRBJ1-4
SVGQGGREKLF
>TRBV19|TRBJ1-1
ASSIKGNTEAF
>TRBV4-1|TRBJ2-1
ASSRATLYNEQF
>TRBV6-1|TRBJ1-1
ASSVSGPGTEAF
>TRBV5-1|TRBJ1-3
ASSEGTPGNTIY
>TRBV5-8|TRBJ1-4
ASSLELSNSEKLF
>TRBV6-6|TRBJ2-5
ASSPMNDGKETQY
>TRBV7-2|TRBJ2-1
ASSPRNRGGNEQF
>TRBV27|TRBJ2-1
ASSLLGGISYNEQF
>TRBV19|TRBJ2-7
ASSPLAGAYEQY
>TRBV15|TRBJ2-5
ATSRGGVETQY
>TRBV2|TRBJ1-1
ASSGQGVGNTEAF
>TRBV28|TRBJ2-1
ASSFLRGSGNEQF
>TRBV6-5|TRBJ1-1
ATGPRGRGNTEAF
>TRBV28|TRBJ1-3
ASSFRGPGNTIY
>TRBV28|TRBJ1-4
ASTMGRWSGKLF
>TRBV5-8|TRBJ2-7
ASSSKGGTGPPEQY
>TRBV7-2|TRBJ2-7
ASSLARQPYEQY